The T cell receptor beta chain under discussion was sequenced for a study of blood T cells in healthy people across ages. The CDR3 is 19 amino acids. CDR1 and CDR2 from the germline V gene are PRHDT and FYEKMQ (reference sequence). The ends lost 1 base at V and 6 bases at J; junction bases unmatched: 19. Russia was home to the donors, healthy Caucasian individuals aged roughly 6 to 100. This clonotype was found once. A much larger clone sits a single nucleotide away, making a read error possible. The use of a sample-barcoded 5' primer and a J-beta primer mix characterized a second PCR of about 7 to 12 cycles. All cDNA molecules were each tagged by a template-switch adaptor with 12 random nucleotides. TCRdb called the 5' RACE reads again in MiXCR, with one record for every CDR3 protein. The data contain approximately 800,000 distinct CDR3 sequences, 56% of them singletons.

The TCR comes from a man aged 35 to 55 in good health. This chain uses TRBV13 with TRBJ2-3; 7 bases fit TRBD2. Material: blood. The CDR3 region has the DNA TGTGCCAGCAGCTTAGTCCCCCTCGGCGGGAGATCCCGCGAGGATACGCAGTATTTT. Translation: CASSLVPLGGRSREDTQYF.